The present T cell receptor beta chain was sequenced within a study of OX40 agonist ivuxolimab in advanced cancers. Study-wide results and limits: The CD4+ and CD8+ T cells in the blood had expanded clonally by week 6 at 0.1 to 3.0 mg/kg. CD8+ T cells averaged more expanded clones than CD4+.

The method was immunoSEQ multiplex PCR; TCRdb's version includes in-frame clones alone and lacks a portion of them. The sample consists of around 15,000 clones, 65% to 90% of them appearing once. This clone has more than one count but fewer than ten. Its specificity is unknown. The CDR3 sequence is 14 residues long. The V and J ends lost 3 bases and 1 base respectively, with 6 bases between them. Germline CDR1 reads KGHSH; CDR2 reads LQKENI. The chain combines TRBV18 with TRBJ2-2; D gene ambiguous. The sequence came from an adult with an advanced solid tumor such as melanoma, head and neck, liver or kidney cancer. This material consisted of CD4+ or CD8+ T cells sorted from blood, taken in a trial of the OX40 agonist ivuxolimab. The CDR3 DNA is TGTGCCAGCTCACCGGCCCTGAACACCGGGGAGCTGTTTTTT. Residues: CASSPALNTGELFF.